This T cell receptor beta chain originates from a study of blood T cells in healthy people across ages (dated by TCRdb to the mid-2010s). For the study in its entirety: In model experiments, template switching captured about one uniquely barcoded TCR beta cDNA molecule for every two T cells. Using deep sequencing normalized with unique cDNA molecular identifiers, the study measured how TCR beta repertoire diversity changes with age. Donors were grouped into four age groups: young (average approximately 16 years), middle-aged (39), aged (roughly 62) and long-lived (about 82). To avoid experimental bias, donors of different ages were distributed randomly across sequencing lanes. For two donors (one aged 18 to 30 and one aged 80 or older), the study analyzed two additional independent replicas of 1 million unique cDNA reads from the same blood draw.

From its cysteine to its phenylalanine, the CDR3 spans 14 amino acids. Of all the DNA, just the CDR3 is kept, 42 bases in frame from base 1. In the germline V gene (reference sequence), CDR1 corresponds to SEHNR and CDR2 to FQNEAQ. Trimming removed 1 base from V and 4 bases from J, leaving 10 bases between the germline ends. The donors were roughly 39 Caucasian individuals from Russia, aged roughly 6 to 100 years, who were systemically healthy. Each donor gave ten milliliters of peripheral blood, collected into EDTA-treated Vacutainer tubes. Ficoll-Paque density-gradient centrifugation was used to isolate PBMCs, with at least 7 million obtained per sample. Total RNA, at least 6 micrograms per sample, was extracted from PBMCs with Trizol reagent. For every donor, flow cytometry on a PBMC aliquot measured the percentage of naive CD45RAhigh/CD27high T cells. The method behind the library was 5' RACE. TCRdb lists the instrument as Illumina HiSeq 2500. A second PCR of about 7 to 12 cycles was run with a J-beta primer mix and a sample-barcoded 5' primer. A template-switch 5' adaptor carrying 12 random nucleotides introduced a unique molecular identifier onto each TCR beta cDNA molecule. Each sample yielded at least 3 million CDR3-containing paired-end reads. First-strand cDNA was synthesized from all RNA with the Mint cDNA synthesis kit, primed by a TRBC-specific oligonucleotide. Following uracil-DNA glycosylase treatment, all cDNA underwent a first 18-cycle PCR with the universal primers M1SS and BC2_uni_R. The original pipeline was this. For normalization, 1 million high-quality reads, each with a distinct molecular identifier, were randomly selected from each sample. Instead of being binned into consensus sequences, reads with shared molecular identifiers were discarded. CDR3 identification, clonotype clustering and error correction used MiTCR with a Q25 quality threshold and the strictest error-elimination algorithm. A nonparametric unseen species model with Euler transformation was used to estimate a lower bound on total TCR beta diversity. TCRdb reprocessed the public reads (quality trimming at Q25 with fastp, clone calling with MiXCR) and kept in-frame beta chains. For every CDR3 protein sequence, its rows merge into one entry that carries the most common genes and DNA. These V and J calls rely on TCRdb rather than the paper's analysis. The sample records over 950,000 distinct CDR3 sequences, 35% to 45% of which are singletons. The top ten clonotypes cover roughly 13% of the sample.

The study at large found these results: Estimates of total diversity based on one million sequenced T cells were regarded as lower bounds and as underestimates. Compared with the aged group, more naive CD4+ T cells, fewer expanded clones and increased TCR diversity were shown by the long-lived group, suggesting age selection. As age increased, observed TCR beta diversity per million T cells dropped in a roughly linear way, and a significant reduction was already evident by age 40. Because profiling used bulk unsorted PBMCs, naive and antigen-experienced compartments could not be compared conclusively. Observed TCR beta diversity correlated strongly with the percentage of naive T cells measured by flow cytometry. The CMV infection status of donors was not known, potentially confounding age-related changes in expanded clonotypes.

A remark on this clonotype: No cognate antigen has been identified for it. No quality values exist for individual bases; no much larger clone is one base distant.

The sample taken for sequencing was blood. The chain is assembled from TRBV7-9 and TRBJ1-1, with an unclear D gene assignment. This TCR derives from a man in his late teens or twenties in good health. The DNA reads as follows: TGTGCCAGCAGCTTAGTGGGCCCGGGCACTGAAGCTTTCTTT. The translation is CASSLVGPGTEAFF.